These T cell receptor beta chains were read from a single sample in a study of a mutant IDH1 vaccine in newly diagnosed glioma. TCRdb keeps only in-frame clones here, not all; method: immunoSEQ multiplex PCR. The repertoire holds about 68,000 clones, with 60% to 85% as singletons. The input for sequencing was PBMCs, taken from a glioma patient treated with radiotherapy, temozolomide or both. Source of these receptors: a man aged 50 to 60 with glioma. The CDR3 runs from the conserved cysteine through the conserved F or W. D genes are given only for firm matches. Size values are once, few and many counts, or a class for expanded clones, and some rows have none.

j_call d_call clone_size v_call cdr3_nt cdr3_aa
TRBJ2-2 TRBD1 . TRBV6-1 TGTGCCAGCAGCCGGACAGGAGGGGAGCTGTTTTTT CASSRTGGELFF
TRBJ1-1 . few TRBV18 TGTGCCAGCTCACCGTCGGGGATGAACACTGAAGCTTTCTTT CASSPSGMNTEAFF
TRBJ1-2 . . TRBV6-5 TGTGCCAGCAGTTACTCCTCTAATGGCTATGGCTACACCTTC CASSYSSNGYGYTF
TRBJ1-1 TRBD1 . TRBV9 TGTGCCAGCAGCTATTACAGGGGGACTGTGTCTGAAGCTTTCTTT CASSYYRGTVSEAFF
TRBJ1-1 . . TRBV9 TGTGCCAGCAGCCCCTTTAGACAGTTGAACACTGAAGCTTTCTTT CASSPFRQLNTEAFF
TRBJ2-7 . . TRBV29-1 TGCAGCGTTGCAAGGGGGAGCTCCTACGAGCAGTACTTC CSVARGSSYEQYF
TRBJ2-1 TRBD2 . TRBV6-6 TGTGCCACGTGCCGGGGGGTCAATGAGCAGTTCTTC CATCRGVNEQFF
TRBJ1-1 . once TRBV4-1 TGCGCCAGCAGCCAAGAAGGGGGTCGGCCTGAAGCTTTCTTT CASSQEGGRPEAFF
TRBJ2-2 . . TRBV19 TGTGCCAGTAATACAGGGAACACCGGGGAGCTGTTTTTT CASNTGNTGELFF
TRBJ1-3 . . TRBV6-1 TGTGCCAGCTCCGAGGGGACTTTCTCTGGAAACACCATATATTTT CASSEGTFSGNTIYF
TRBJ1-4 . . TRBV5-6 TGTGCCAGCAGCTTGACCGGACAGATTAATGAAAAACTGTTTTTT CASSLTGQINEKLFF
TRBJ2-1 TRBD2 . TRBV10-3 TGTGCCATCAGTGACGGCGGGGGGTACAATGAGCAGTTCTTC CAISDGGGYNEQFF
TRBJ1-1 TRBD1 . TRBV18 TGTGCCAGCTCACCCCTAGGACAGGGGAGCACTGAAGCTTTCTTT CASSPLGQGSTEAFF
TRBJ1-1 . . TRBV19 TGTGCCAGTAGTATTCGACAGTTGTCGGTGGGTGCTTTCTTT CASSIRQLSVGAFF
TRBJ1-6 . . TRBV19 TGTGCCAGTAGTCCACGGGACTCCTTAAATTCACCCCTCCACTTT CASSPRDSLNSPLHF
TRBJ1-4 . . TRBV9 TGTGCCAGCAGCGTAACGGGTAATGAAAAACTGTTTTTT CASSVTGNEKLFF
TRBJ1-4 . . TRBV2 TGTGCCAGCAGGTCCGGGACAATCTCTGGTAAACTGTTTTTT CASRSGTISGKLFF
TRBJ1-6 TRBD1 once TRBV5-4 TGTGCCAGCAGCTTAAGAGGGGGCGGGAATTCACCCCTCCACTTT CASSLRGGGNSPLHF
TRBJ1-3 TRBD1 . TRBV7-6 TGTGCCAGCAGCCTCGGACAGGGAACCAGAAACACCATATATTTT CASSLGQGTRNTIYF
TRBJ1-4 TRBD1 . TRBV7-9 TGTGCCAGCAGCCCCGGACAGGGTGGAGAAAAACTGTTTTTT CASSPGQGGEKLFF
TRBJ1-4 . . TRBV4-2 TGTGCCAGCAGCCAAGATAAGGCGGGAATGACAACTAATGAAAAACTGTTTTTT CASSQDKAGMTTNEKLFF
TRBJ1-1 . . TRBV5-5 TGTGCCAGCAGCTTGATCGGGAGAGGGACTGAAGCTTTCTTT CASSLIGRGTEAFF
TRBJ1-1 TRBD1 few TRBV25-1 TGTGCCAGCAAATCCGGGACAGGGCAGGTTGAAGCTTTCTTT CASKSGTGQVEAFF
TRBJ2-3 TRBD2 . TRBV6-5 TGTGCCAGCAGTTACGGGAGGGTTACAGATACGCAGTATTTT CASSYGRVTDTQYF
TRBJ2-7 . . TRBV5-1 TGCGCCAGCAGCCAGGGTATCTACGAGCAGTACTTC CASSQGIYEQYF
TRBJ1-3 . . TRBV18 TGTGCCAGCTCACCGTCACAGCGAAACACCATATATTTT CASSPSQRNTIYF
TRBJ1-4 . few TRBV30 TGTGCCTGGAGTGCGGGACATGAAAAACTGTTTTTT CAWSAGHEKLFF
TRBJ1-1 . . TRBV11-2 TGTGCCAGCAGCCTCCGGGGGGTGGACACTGAAGCTTTCTTT CASSLRGVDTEAFF
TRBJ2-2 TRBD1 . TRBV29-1 TGCAGCGGGGGACAGGGGGCCGGGGAGCTGTTTTTT CSGGQGAGELFF
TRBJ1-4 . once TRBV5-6 TGTGCCAGCAGCTTAACAGCGAGGAATGAAAAACTGTTTTTT CASSLTARNEKLFF
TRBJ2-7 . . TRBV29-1 TGCAGCGCCACAGCCGGAGGCGAGCAGTACTTC CSATAGGEQYF
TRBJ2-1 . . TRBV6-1 TGTGCCAGCAGTCCGTACAATGAGCAGTTCTTC CASSPYNEQFF
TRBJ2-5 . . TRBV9 TGTGCCAGCAGCGTAGGAGCAGGGTGGGAGACCCAGTACTTC CASSVGAGWETQYF
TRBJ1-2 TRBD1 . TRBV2 TGTGCCAGCACCCTGGGACAGGTTCGTCAGTATGGCTACACCTTC CASTLGQVRQYGYTF
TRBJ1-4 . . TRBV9 TGTGCCAGCAGCGTAGCTCGGGGGGCAGGTGAAAAACTGTTTTTT CASSVARGAGEKLFF
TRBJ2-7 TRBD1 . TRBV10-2 TGCGCCAGCAGGGGAGGACAGGGATCCTACGAGCAGTACTTC CASRGGQGSYEQYF
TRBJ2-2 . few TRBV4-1 TGCGCCAGCAGCCAAGAAGGATTCACCGGGGAGCTGTTTTTT CASSQEGFTGELFF
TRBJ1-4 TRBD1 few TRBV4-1 TGCGCCAGCAGCCCGACCCGACAGGGACCTGCAACTAATGAAAAACTGTTTTTT CASSPTRQGPATNEKLFF
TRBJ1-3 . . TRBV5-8 TGTGCCAGCAGCTTGGGATGGAACACCATATATTTT CASSLGWNTIYF
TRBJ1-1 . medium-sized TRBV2 TGTGCCAGCAGAGAGGGGGTTAAAACTGAAGCTTTCTTT CASREGVKTEAFF
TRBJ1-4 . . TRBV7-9 TGTGCCAGCAGCACTACAGGGAGGGATAATGAAAAACTGTTTTTT CASSTTGRDNEKLFF
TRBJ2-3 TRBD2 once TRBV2 TGTGCCAGCAGTAGCCAGCGGGGGAACACAGATACGCAGTATTTT CASSSQRGNTDTQYF
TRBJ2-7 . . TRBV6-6 TGTGCCAGCAGGCCCTGGGGGGAGCCCTACGAGCAGTACTTC CASRPWGEPYEQYF
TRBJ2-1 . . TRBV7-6 TGTGCCAGCAGCCCCCACCTACAGGGACGGTCCTACAATGAGCAGTTCTTC CASSPHLQGRSYNEQFF
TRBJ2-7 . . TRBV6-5 TGTGCCAGCACCCCCTCGGCTCCGAGCTCCTACGAGCAGTACTTC CASTPSAPSSYEQYF
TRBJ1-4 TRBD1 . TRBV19 TGTGCCAGTAGCCAGACAGGGGAAAAACTGTTTTTT CASSQTGEKLFF
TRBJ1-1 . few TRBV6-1 TGTGCCAGCAGCCTCAGGGTCAGCAACACTGAAGCTTTCTTT CASSLRVSNTEAFF
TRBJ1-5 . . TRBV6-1 TGTGCCAGCAGTGCAGACACCCCATACAGCAATCAGCCCCAGCATTTT CASSADTPYSNQPQHF
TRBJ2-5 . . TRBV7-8 TGTGCCAGCAGCTTTGAGAGGGAGACCCAGTACTTC CASSFERETQYF
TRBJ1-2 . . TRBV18 TGTGCCAGCTCACCCGGAAGGGACTATGGCTACACCTTC CASSPGRDYGYTF
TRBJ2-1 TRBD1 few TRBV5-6 TGTGCCAGCAGCTTCCTACAGGGGAATGAGCAGTTCTTC CASSFLQGNEQFF
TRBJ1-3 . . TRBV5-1 TGCGCCAGCAGCGTCGAAGGGACTGCAAACACCATATATTTT CASSVEGTANTIYF
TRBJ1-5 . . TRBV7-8 TGTGCCAGCAGCCCGGGGGGACGGAAAAATCAGCCCCAGCATTTT CASSPGGRKNQPQHF
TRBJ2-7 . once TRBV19 TGTGCCAGTAGTATAGCAGGGGCTGCTTACGAGCAGTACTTC CASSIAGAAYEQYF
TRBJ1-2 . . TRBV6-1 TGTGCCAGCAGTGAAAGATTGGTCATGGACACCCGATATGGCTACACCTTC CASSERLVMDTRYGYTF